This passage covers 11 T cell receptor beta chains from one sample sequenced in a study of shared clonotypes between healthy human individuals. Method: immunoSEQ multiplex PCR; TCRdb's copy keeps in-frame clones and lacks some. The table lists over a million clones, approximately 80% of them singletons. The sample comprised memory CD4+ T cells from PBMCs. Subset here: CD45RA-negative fraction. These receptors were obtained from a man between 18 and 29 years old in good health. Some clones in this sample may be carry-over from other donors' samples.

This clone has only a few counts. The chain uses TRBV7-6 and TRBJ2-5, with 9 bases aligning to TRBD2. With 5 bases clipped from V and 2 bases from J, the junction kept 9 bases outside the gene matches. CDR1 and CDR2 from the germline V gene are SGHVS and FNYEAQ. The CDR3 runs to 16 residues. The CDR3 here is CASSPISGGRQETQYF. The CDR3 coding sequence is TGTGCCAGCAGCCCCATTAGCGGGGGACGACAAGAGACCCAGTACTTC.

J is TRBJ2-5 and V is TRBV9; no reliable D call. Trimming shortened V by 3 bases and J by 2 bases, and 11 bases separated the two germline ends. CDR1 and CDR2 from the germline V gene are SGDLS and YYNGEE. CDR3 size: 14 residues. Written as DNA, the CDR3 is TGTGCCAGCAGCGGGGGTTTGAGGCAAGAGACCCAGTACTTC. As protein: CASSGGLRQETQYF. Full variable domain (missing parts from reference TRBV9 and TRBJ2-5): DSGVTQTPKHLITATGQRVTLRCSPRSGDLSVYWYQQSLDQGLQFLIQYYNGEERAKGNILERFSAQQFPDLHSELNLSSLELGDSALYFCASSGGLRQETQYFGPGTRLLVL.

This clone was counted a few times. The V and J genes are TRBV7-2 and TRBJ2-3; D perhaps matches TRBD2 (5 bases). The CDR3 extends over 13 amino acids. V shed 6 bases and J shed 5 bases, with 12 bases lying between them. Germline V gene sequence: CDR1 SGHTA, CDR2 FQGNSA. The CDR3 sequence: CASSSAMGDTQYF. CDR3 DNA sequence: TGTGCCAGCAGTAGCGCTATGGGAGATACGCAGTATTTT.

Here the CDR3 reads CASSAHVGDNTEAFF. The CDR3 DNA follows: TGTGCCAGCAGCGCCCACGTCGGGGATAACACTGAAGCTTTCTTT. The genes are TRBV9 and TRBJ1-1; D is unresolved. From germline, CDR1 is SGDLS and CDR2 YYNGEE. V was shortened by 3 bases and J by 2 bases, with 14 bases between the two germline ends. The CDR3 covers 15 residues.

This clone came up many times. This rearrangement joins TRBV7-9 to TRBJ2-7; D might be TRBD1 (5 bases). V was shortened by 1 base and J by 7 bases, with 17 bases between the two germline ends. The CDR3 is made up of 15 amino acids. Looked up from germline, CDR1 is SEHNR and CDR2 is FQNEAQ (reference sequence). CDR3 sequence: CASSLVGRANEEQYF. The CDR3 bases are TGTGCCAGCAGCTTAGTCGGCAGGGCCAATGAGGAGCAGTACTTC. Looking up the rest from reference TRBV7-9 and TRBJ2-7 gives the full variable domain: DTGVSQNPRHKITKRGQNVTFRCDPISEHNRLYWYRQTLGQGPEFLTYFQNEAQLEKSRLLSDRFSAERPKGSFSTLEIQRTEQGDSAMYLCASSLVGRANEEQYFGPGTRLTVT.

Worth noting for this clone: This specimen includes other DNA sequences encoding the same CDR3. V usage is TRBV5-1 and J usage is TRBJ2-5; 8 nucleotides agree with TRBD1. Trimming removed 5 bases from V and 2 bases from J; junction bases left unmatched: 2. CDR1 is SGHRS, CDR2 YFSETQ, per germline. The CDR3 length is 13 residues. CDR3 in amino acids: CASSGQGQETQYF. The CDR3 DNA follows: TGCGCCAGCAGTGGACAGGGACAAGAGACCCAGTACTTC.

The chain combines TRBV28 with TRBJ2-1; unclear D gene. Germline lookup yields CDR1 MDHEN and CDR2 SYDVKM. V lost 5 bases to trimming and J lost 6 bases, with 11 bases between them. The CDR3 extends over 13 amino acids. The CDR3 reads CASSQTGVNEQFF. In DNA, the CDR3 is TGTGCCAGCAGTCAGACGGGCGTCAATGAGCAGTTCTTC.

The V and J genes are TRBV11-2 and TRBJ2-1, with unresolved D. The germline V gene has CDR1 SGHAT and CDR2 FQNNGV. With 1 base removed from V and 9 bases from J, the gap between germline ends came to 16 bases. This CDR3 has 15 residues. CDR3 residues: CASSLVARRGGEQFF. CDR3 coding DNA: TGTGCCAGCAGCTTAGTGGCTAGGAGAGGTGGTGAGCAGTTCTTC.

V gene TRBV13 combines with J gene TRBJ2-3; no firm D call. V shed 5 bases and J shed 4 bases, with 10 bases lying between them. Per germline, CDR1 PRHDT and CDR2 FYEKMQ (reference sequence). The CDR3 sequence is 13 residues long. CDR3 sequence reads: CASSLTQPDTQYF. The CDR3 nucleotides read TGTGCCAGCAGCCTGACCCAGCCAGATACGCAGTATTTT.

The chain has TRBV4-2 and TRBJ2-7, with D tentatively TRBD2 (7 bases). Trimming left V 6 bases short and J 4 bases short, with 13 bases between. Germline V CDR1 and CDR2: LGHNA, YNFKEQ. The CDR3 contains 13 residues. Here the CDR3 reads CASSLGGGYEQYF. The CDR3 DNA is TGTGCCAGCAGTTTAGGGGGGGGTTACGAGCAGTACTTC.

J is TRBJ2-3 and V is TRBV2; 11 bases map to TRBD2. V lost 1 base and J lost 7; bases outside the gene matches: 10. The CDR3 loop spans 17 amino acids. Germline CDR1 SNHLY, CDR2 FYNNEI. This CDR3 is CASSEGAGTSGINTQYF. The CDR3, as DNA: TGTGCCAGCAGTGAAGGCGCGGGGACTAGCGGAATCAATACGCAGTATTTT.